These 23 T cell receptor beta chains originate from one sample sequenced in a study of CD8 T cells in Susac syndrome. RNA was extracted with the RNeasy kit, and a quantity of about 0.45 to 1 ug was reverse transcribed using random hexamers. Using its own MiXCR run on the immunoSEQ multiplex PCR reads, TCRdb lists one record per CDR3 protein. This table holds more than 150,000 distinct CDR3 sequences, 90% to 97% found once. Material for sequencing was CD4+ T cells from PBMCs. The receptors stem from a human donor with Susac syndrome.

The J gene is TRBJ1-2, the V gene TRBV4-2, with unresolved D. The CDR3 contains 16 residues. The V end was cut by 0 bases, the J end by 2 bases, with 13 bases between. The germline gives CDR1 LGHNA, CDR2 YNFKEQ. As DNA, the CDR3 is TGTGCCAGCAGCCAAGACCTACGGGCCGTCAACTATGGCTACACCTTC. This gives the protein CASSQDLRAVNYGYTF.

J is TRBJ2-1 and V is TRBV30; 7 positions match TRBD2. Unmatched junction bases numbered 19, after V lost 7 bases and J lost 4 bases. This CDR3 is built from 17 residues. Germline lookup yields CDR1 GTSNPN and CDR2 SVGIG (reference sequence). CDR3 residues: CASRRGERDFPYNEQFF. Here the CDR3 DNA reads TGTGCCTCCCGACGGGGGGAGCGGGACTTCCCTTACAATGAGCAGTTCTTC. Full variable domain (missing parts from reference TRBV30 and TRBJ2-1): SQTIHQWPATLVQPVGSPLSLECTVEGTSNPNLYWYRQAAGRGLQLLFYSVGIGQISSEVPQNLSASRPQDRQFILSSKKLLLSDSGFYLCASRRGERDFPYNEQFFGPGTRLTVL.

The table lists this clonotype with a few counts. The chain has TRBV5-1 and TRBJ2-1; TRBD1 agrees at 7 bases. Unmatched junction bases numbered 12, after V lost 7 bases and J lost 5 bases. Germline V gene data show CDR1 as SGHRS and CDR2 as YFSETQ. This CDR3 is built from 15 residues. The CDR3 reads CASSLAGTVNNEQFF. The CDR3 region has the DNA TGCGCCAGCTCCCTCGCCGGGACAGTTAACAATGAGCAGTTCTTC. The whole variable domain, filled in from reference TRBV5-1 and TRBJ2-1, reads KAGVTQTPRYLIKTRGQQVTLSCSPISGHRSVSWYQQTPGQGLQFLFEYFSETQRNKGNFPGRFSGRQFSNSRSEMNVSTLELGDSALYLCASSLAGTVNNEQFFGPGTRLTVL.

This chain connects TRBV9 to TRBJ2-3, with TRBD1 matching 8 bases. Germline CDR1 is SGDLS and CDR2 is YYNGEE. Trimming cost V 2 bases and J 1 base; bases outside gene matches: 0. CDR3 length equals 14 residues. DNA of the CDR3: TGTGCCAGCAGCGTGGGACAGGGCACAGATACGCAGTATTTT. Translating gives CASSVGQGTDTQYF.

J is TRBJ2-1 and V is TRBV7-9, with no clear D. Germline CDR1 reads SEHNR; CDR2 reads FQNEAQ (reference sequence). The V end lost 11 bases, the J end lost 2 bases, and 13 bases lay between the germline ends. The CDR3 runs 13 residues. The CDR3 sequence is CALSLLPYNEQFF. The CDR3 DNA is TGTGCCCTATCGCTACTCCCCTACAATGAGCAGTTCTTC.

The V gene is TRBV30, the J gene TRBJ2-7; possibly TRBD1 or TRBD2 for D (5 bases each). With 4 bases removed from V and 3 bases from J, the gap between germline ends came to 13 bases. Germline loops: CDR1 GTSNPN, CDR2 SVGIG (reference sequence). CDR3 size: 13 residues. The CDR3: CAWKQGEIYEQYF. The CDR3 DNA sequence: TGTGCCTGGAAACAAGGGGAGATCTACGAGCAGTACTTC.

V gene TRBV9 combines with J gene TRBJ2-2; maybe TRBD2 (7 bases). The ends were cut back, 1 base at V and 3 bases at J, with 13 bases in the middle. The germline gives CDR1 SGDLS, CDR2 YYNGEE. The CDR3 spans 16 residues. CDR3 DNA sequence: TGTGCCAGCAGCGTAATCGGGGGGCCCCACACCGGGGAGCTGTTTTTT. Translated: CASSVIGGPHTGELFF.

The chain recombines TRBV30 with TRBJ2-3; D may be TRBD1 or TRBD2 (5 bases each). V gave up 3 bases and J gave up 4 bases, with 14 bases separating them. Germline V CDR1 and CDR2: GTSNPN, SVGIG (reference sequence). This CDR3 spans 14 amino acids. This CDR3 reads CAWSATGGPDTQYF. The DNA for the CDR3 is TGTGCCTGGAGCGCCACTGGGGGACCAGATACGCAGTATTTT.

V is TRBV10-3 and J is TRBJ2-3; the D gene is possibly TRBD2 (5 bases). V lost 5 bases to trimming and J lost 6 bases, with 18 bases between them. The CDR3 has 15 amino acids. Germline V lookup: CDR1 ENHRY, CDR2 SYGVKD. CDR3 sequence reads: CAISQWSGERDTQYF. The CDR3 DNA reads as TGTGCCATCAGTCAGTGGTCCGGGGAGCGGGATACGCAGTATTTT.

The sample holds one count of this clonotype. The chain combines TRBV12-3 or TRBV12-4 with TRBJ2-7, with TRBD1 matching 10 bases. The CDR3 sequence is 13 residues long. With 5 bases clipped from V and 3 bases from J, the junction kept 1 base outside the gene matches. CDR3 in amino acids: CASSGQGDYEQYF. In nucleotides, the CDR3 is TGTGCCAGCAGTGGACAGGGGGACTACGAGCAGTACTTC.

This chain joins TRBV7-7 and TRBJ2-4, with D possibly matching TRBD1 (6 bases). The length of the CDR3 is 14 residues. The V and J ends lost 10 bases and 1 base respectively, with 14 bases between them. The V gene's germline CDR1 is SSHAT and CDR2 FNYEAQ (reference sequence). CDR3 DNA sequence: TGTGCCATCCAGGGGTCCGAGGCCAAAAACATTCAGTACTTC. It encodes CAIQGSEAKNIQYF.

This chain uses TRBV6-5 with TRBJ1-1; D not resolved. V lost 0 bases, J lost 4 bases, and 15 bases lay in between. CDR3 length: 16 amino acids. The germline CDR1 and CDR2 sequences are MNHEY and SVGAGI. The CDR3 sequence: CASSYSILGAGTEAFF. Here the CDR3 DNA reads TGTGCCAGCAGTTACTCGATTTTGGGTGCGGGCACTGAAGCTTTCTTT.

The count of this clonotype is one. The V and J genes are TRBV29-1 and TRBJ2-1; D gene uncertain. The CDR3 is 13 residues long. V lost 5 bases and J 1 base, leaving 9 bases between the germline ends. Germline V gene data show CDR1 as SQVTM and CDR2 as ANQGSEA. The CDR3 loop reads CSVRARSYNEQFF. The CDR3 DNA sequence: TGCAGCGTTCGAGCGAGGTCCTACAATGAGCAGTTCTTC.

This clonotype came up once. This chain connects TRBV15 to TRBJ2-7; possible D gene TRBD1, 6 bases. Germline-derived CDR1 and CDR2 are LNHNV and YYDKDF (reference sequence). Trimming shortened V by 3 bases and J by 3 bases, and 15 bases separated the two germline ends. The CDR3 has 15 amino acids. Written as DNA, the CDR3 is TGTGCCACCAGCAGTCCCTTGGGGGCAAACTACGAGCAGTACTTC. Amino acid sequence: CATSSPLGANYEQYF.

DNA of the CDR3: TGTGCCAGCAGTTTGGGGAATCGAGGCTACACCTTC. As protein: CASSLGNRGYTF. V usage is TRBV2 and J usage is TRBJ1-2; D gene ambiguous. Trimming took 5 bases from V and 8 from J, leaving 12 bases between them. CDR1 and CDR2 (germline): SNHLY, FYNNEI. The CDR3 covers 12 residues.

In its sample, this clonotype was seen once. J is TRBJ2-3 and V is TRBV20-1; the match to TRBD2 covers 12 bases. Germline CDR1 is DFQATT and CDR2 is SNEGSKA (reference sequence). The CDR3 runs 14 residues. V shed 6 bases, J shed 4 bases, and the junction held 5 bases outside the gene matches. The CDR3 DNA is TGCAGTGCGGTACTAGCGGGGGGCCCAGATACGCAGTATTTT. This gives the protein CSAVLAGGPDTQYF.

The rearrangement links TRBV4-2 to TRBJ1-5; D uncertain. Trimming removed 1 base at V and 7 bases at J, with 11 bases between. Germline loops: CDR1 LGHNA, CDR2 YNFKEQ. The CDR3 is 14 amino acids. The CDR3 nucleotides are TGTGCCAGCAGCCAAGGACAAGCCGAACAGCCCCAGCATTTT. It specifies CASSQGQAEQPQHF.

This chain joins TRBV9 and TRBJ1-5, with unresolved D. Germline V gives CDR1 SGDLS, CDR2 YYNGEE. V gave up 4 bases and J gave up 3 bases, with 26 bases separating them. The CDR3 is 19 residues long. The CDR3 DNA reads as TGTGCCAGCAGCAGAGTAAAGTGGGGATTCACCCCTTACAATCAGCCCCAGCATTTT. Translated, it gives CASSRVKWGFTPYNQPQHF.

The chain combines TRBV12-3 or TRBV12-4 with TRBJ1-5; D is uncertain. V shed 0 bases and J shed 10 bases, with 4 bases lying between them. CDR3 length: 11 amino acids. CDR3 sequence reads: CASSLAGPQHF. The CDR3 nucleotides read TGTGCCAGCAGTTTAGCCGGACCCCAGCATTTT.

V and J are TRBV30 and TRBJ2-7; D tentatively reads TRBD1 or TRBD2 (5 bases each). The CDR3 covers 12 residues. CDR1 and CDR2 from the germline V gene are GTSNPN and SVGIG (reference sequence). The V gene lost 7 bases and the J gene lost 0 bases, with 10 bases spanning the gap. Written as DNA, the CDR3 is TGTGCCTCGGCCGGGACCTCCTACGAGCAGTACTTC. This sequence encodes CASAGTSYEQYF.

The chain has TRBV10-1 and TRBJ2-1, with D perhaps TRBD1 (6 bases). Germline assignment: CDR1 WNHNN and CDR2 SYGVQD (reference sequence). The CDR3 consists of 13 residues. The V end lost 6 bases, the J end lost 7 bases, and 13 bases lay between the germline ends. The CDR3 DNA reads as TGCGCCAGCAGGGCTCCGAGGGGGAATGAGCAGTTCTTC. Encoded protein: CASRAPRGNEQFF.

CDR3 nucleotides: TGTGCCAGTAGTGGGCGACAGGGTACGATAAAGACCCAGTACTTC. This translates into CASSGRQGTIKTQYF. The V and J genes are TRBV19 and TRBJ2-5; TRBD1 agrees at 7 bases. CDR1 and CDR2 from the germline V gene are LNHDA and SQIVND (reference sequence). CDR3 size: 15 residues. Germline trimming cut 5 bases from V and 6 bases from J; bases unmatched to any gene: 12.

This chain links TRBV7-2 with TRBJ2-3; D is unresolved. Germline CDR1 reads SGHTA; CDR2 reads FQGNSA. V was trimmed by 5 bases and J by 3 bases, leaving 6 bases between them. The CDR3 has 12 amino acids. The CDR3 nucleotides read TGTGCCAGCAGCGCAGGAACAGATACGCAGTATTTT. It yields the protein CASSAGTDTQYF.